These 32 T cell receptor beta chains came from one sample sequenced in a study of early T cells in non-severe SARS-CoV-2 infection. TCRdb reprocessed the 5' RACE reads via MiXCR and lists one record per CDR3 protein. This sample yields around 76,000 distinct CDR3 sequences, of which 10% to 15% are seen a single time; 3% to 5% belongs to the top ten. Sequenced: whole blood. The receptors were gathered from an adult who was a healthcare worker with PCR-confirmed SARS-CoV-2 infection or an uninfected control (not recorded which).

In this sample, this clonotype turned up many times. This chain links TRBV28 with TRBJ1-2, with D perhaps TRBD1 (5 bases). The CDR3 runs to 13 residues. Trimming shortened V by 8 bases and J by 4 bases, and 14 bases separated the two germline ends. CDR1 is MDHEN and CDR2 is SYDVKM in the germline V gene. CDR3 in DNA: TGTGCCAGCCAGGGTCAGAGCAGCTATGGCTACACCTTC. Translated, it gives CASQGQSSYGYTF.

The sample holds many counts of this clonotype. This chain joins TRBV25-1 and TRBJ1-1; 8 bases are shared with TRBD1. Germline values: CDR1 MGHDK, CDR2 SYGVNS. The CDR3 sequence is 16 residues long. The V segment lost 1 base and the J segment 5 bases; nucleotides outside the gene matches: 9. This chain's CDR3 is CASSEWSRGRRTEAFF. CDR3 DNA sequence: TGTGCCAGCAGTGAATGGTCCAGGGGGCGGCGGACTGAAGCTTTCTTT.

At least ten counts were recorded for this clonotype. V gene TRBV14 combines with J gene TRBJ1-2; D ambiguous. Trimming removed 3 bases from V and 4 bases from J, with 36 bases in between. CDR1 and CDR2 from the germline V gene are SGHDN and FVKESK. The CDR3 length is 22 residues. The CDR3 DNA is TGTGCCAGCAGCCAGTTTACAGTATGTTGGGGAAAACGAAGGCCCGACCTCTATGGCTACACCTTC. This encodes CASSQFTVCWGKRRPDLYGYTF.

This clonotype was observed many times. The chain joins TRBV6-1 to TRBJ2-5; 7 bases match TRBD1. CDR3 size: 15 residues. V lost 6 bases, J lost 5 bases, and 12 bases stayed unmatched. Germline values: CDR1 MNHNS, CDR2 SASEGT. The chain's CDR3 is CASRADRVETETQYF. The CDR3 region has the DNA TGTGCCAGCAGAGCTGACAGGGTGGAGACGGAGACCCAGTACTTC.

This clonotype was observed many times. This chain connects TRBV28 to TRBJ2-4; no reliable D call. The CDR3 loop spans 13 amino acids. With 5 bases removed from V and 6 bases from J, the gap between germline ends came to 11 bases. The germline V gene has CDR1 MDHEN and CDR2 SYDVKM. The DNA of the CDR3 is TGTGCCAGCAGTCAACTTCCACCAAACATTCAGTACTTC. It yields the protein CASSQLPPNIQYF.

In its sample, this clonotype was seen many times. This chain uses TRBV20-1 with TRBJ2-1, with 12 bases lining up with TRBD2. Per the germline V gene, CDR1 is DFQATT and CDR2 is SNEGSKA (reference sequence). Germline trimming cut 6 bases from V and 0 bases from J; bases unmatched to any gene: 9. The CDR3 totals 17 residues. The CDR3 region has the DNA TGCAGTGCAAGAACTAGCGGGAGGCCGAGCTCCTACAATGAGCAGTTCTTC. As protein: CSARTSGRPSSYNEQFF.

This clonotype was observed a handful of times. Here the CDR3 DNA reads TGCAGTGCTAGAAACCCCAGCGGGGCCATGGGCGGGAGCATTCAGTACTTC. It specifies CSARNPSGAMGGSIQYF. V gene TRBV20-1 combines with J gene TRBJ2-4, with 7 bases matching TRBD2. This CDR3 has 17 residues. V lost 2 bases and J lost 9; bases outside the gene matches: 19. In germline, CDR1 is DFQATT, CDR2 SNEGSKA (reference sequence).

This clonotype was observed many times. The CDR3: CASRQFSNQPQHF. In DNA, the CDR3 is TGTGCCAGCCGACAGTTTAGCAATCAGCCCCAGCATTTT. The chain carries TRBV6-6 and TRBJ1-5; D may be TRBD1 (5 bases). Germline assignment: CDR1 MNHNY and CDR2 SVGAGI (reference sequence). This CDR3 comprises 13 residues. Trimming shortened V by 8 bases and J by 0 bases, and 8 bases separated the two germline ends.

In the case of this clonotype: A much larger clone differs from this one at a single base, so this may be a read error. This chain joins TRBV24-1 and TRBJ2-1; TRBD2 matches at 12 bases. The CDR3 spans 15 residues. Trimming removed 8 bases from V and 9 bases from J; junction bases left unmatched: 10. From germline, CDR1 is KGHDR and CDR2 SFDVKD. As DNA, the CDR3 is TGTGCCACCAATGAAACGACTAGCGGGAGAGCTGAGCAGTTCTTC. Its protein product is CATNETTSGRAEQFF.

CDR3 protein: CASSLTRNSPLHF. Here the CDR3 DNA reads TGTGCCAGCAGCTTAACGCGGAATTCACCCCTCCACTTT. V and J are TRBV7-3 and TRBJ1-6; D unclear. The CDR3 covers 13 residues. Per the germline V gene, CDR1 is SGHTA and CDR2 is FQGTGA. The V gene lost 0 bases and the J gene lost 7 bases, with 4 bases spanning the gap.

In its sample, this clonotype was seen many times. The chain has TRBV3-1 and TRBJ1-1; D ambiguous. Trimming removed 1 base from V and 4 bases from J, with 10 bases in between. CDR1 is LGHDT and CDR2 is YNNKEL in the germline V gene (reference sequence). The CDR3 covers 14 residues. CDR3 sequence (DNA): TGTGCCAGCAGCCAAGGCGGGGTAAGCACTGAAGCTTTCTTT. Its translation is CASSQGGVSTEAFF.

The V gene is TRBV12-3 or TRBV12-4, the J gene TRBJ2-7; D is perhaps TRBD1 or TRBD2 (5 bases each). The CDR3 runs to 15 residues. V was trimmed by 2 bases and J by 3 bases, leaving 14 bases between them. The CDR3 DNA reads TGTGCCAGCAGTTTATCAGCAGGGAGCGACTACGAGCAGTACTTC. Protein product: CASSLSAGSDYEQYF.

This chain connects TRBV9 to TRBJ2-5; no firm D call. CDR3 length: 16 amino acids. V shed 1 base and J shed 2 bases, with 15 bases lying between them. Germline V CDR1 and CDR2: SGDLS, YYNGEE. CDR3 in amino acids: CASSVTPATVQETQYF. CDR3 coding DNA: TGTGCCAGCAGCGTAACCCCGGCGACCGTACAAGAGACCCAGTACTTC.

The V gene is TRBV4-2, the J gene TRBJ1-1, with D hard to call. Per germline, CDR1 LGHNA and CDR2 YNFKEQ. The CDR3 length is 16 residues. With 0 bases removed from V and 0 bases from J, the gap between germline ends came to 11 bases. CDR3 sequence: CASSQEENSMNTEAFF. CDR3 bases: TGTGCCAGCAGCCAAGAGGAGAACAGTATGAACACTGAAGCTTTCTTT.

This clonotype showed up many times. This chain links TRBV12-3 or TRBV12-4 with TRBJ2-3, with 8 bases matching TRBD2. J lost 0 bases, V lost 2 bases, and 7 bases had no gene match. This CDR3 has 17 amino acids. The CDR3 sequence: CASSLLALAASTDTQYF. For the CDR3, the DNA is TGTGCCAGCAGTTTATTGGCACTAGCGGCAAGCACAGATACGCAGTATTTT.

This clonotype showed up many times. The J gene is TRBJ2-7, the V gene TRBV11-2; D possibly matches TRBD1 or TRBD2 (5 bases each). The germline V gene encodes CDR1 SGHAT and CDR2 FQNNGV. V was shortened by 1 base and J by 3 bases, with 22 bases between the two germline ends. The CDR3 sequence is 18 residues long. This CDR3 is CASSLAGRFSGALYEQYF. The DNA for the CDR3 is TGTGCCAGCAGCTTAGCGGGACGGTTCTCCGGGGCCCTCTACGAGCAGTACTTC.

This clonotype was found many times. The chain carries TRBV7-9 and TRBJ2-1; TRBD1 matches 8 bases. The V segment lost 7 bases and the J segment 4 bases; nucleotides outside the gene matches: 15. The CDR3 is made up of 17 amino acids. The germline CDR1 and CDR2 sequences are SEHNR and FQNEAQ (reference sequence). CDR3 nucleotide sequence: TGTGCCAGCAACCAAAACCCGACAGGGGAAACGTACAATGAGCAGTTCTTC. Residues: CASNQNPTGETYNEQFF.

This clonotype was counted between two and nine times. The chain has TRBV18 and TRBJ1-5, with D possibly being TRBD1 (6 bases). The CDR3 spans 15 residues. V lost 3 bases, J lost 1 base, and 10 bases lay in between. Germline-derived CDR1 and CDR2 are KGHSH and LQKENI. Here the CDR3 reads CASSPGGTSNQPQHF. CDR3 nucleotide sequence: TGTGCCAGCTCACCCGGTGGGACAAGCAATCAGCCCCAGCATTTT. Supplemented by reference TRBV18 and TRBJ1-5, the full variable domain reads NAGVMQNPRHLVRRRGQEARLRCSPMKGHSHVYWYRQLPEEGLKFMVYLQKENIIDESGMPKERFSAEFPKEGPSILRIQQVVRGDSAAYFCASSPGGTSNQPQHFGDGTRLSIL.

This clonotype was seen only a few times. The chain couples TRBV6-5 to TRBJ2-4, with 9 bases that match TRBD1. The trim removed 5 bases at V and 6 bases at J, leaving 5 bases unmatched. The CDR3 has 14 amino acids. The germline gives CDR1 MNHEY, CDR2 SVGAGI. CDR3 coding DNA: TGTGCCAGCAGTGGAGCGGGACAGGGAAACATTCAGTACTTC. Protein sequence: CASSGAGQGNIQYF.

The CDR3 region has the DNA TGTGCCAGCGGGACAGGGATGGATCAGCCCCAGCATTTT. Its protein is CASGTGMDQPQHF. The chain recombines TRBV2 with TRBJ1-5; 9 bases are shared with TRBD1. Germline CDR1 SNHLY, CDR2 FYNNEI. The CDR3 has 13 amino acids. J gave up 5 bases and V 8 bases, and 4 bases lay outside the gene matches.

This clonotype was recorded at least ten times. V gene TRBV3-1 combines with J gene TRBJ1-3; 9 bases match TRBD1. Germline lookup yields CDR1 LGHDT and CDR2 YNNKEL (reference sequence). This CDR3 region has 15 residues. V lost 4 bases, J lost 4 bases, and 5 bases stayed unmatched. CDR3 protein: CASSPWTGVGNTIYF. DNA for the CDR3: TGTGCCAGCAGCCCCTGGACAGGGGTCGGAAACACCATATATTTT.

The sample holds many counts of this clonotype. This sequence joins TRBV29-1 and TRBJ2-6; weak D call: TRBD2 (5 bases). This CDR3 has 14 amino acids. V was trimmed by 1 base and J by 4 bases, leaving 8 bases between them. The V gene's germline CDR1 is SQVTM and CDR2 ANQGSEA. Here the CDR3 DNA reads TGCAGCGTTGAAGGGGGAGCAGGGGCCAACGTCCTGACTTTC. It codes for CSVEGGAGANVLTF.

In this sample, this clonotype turned up once. V is TRBV28 and J is TRBJ1-5; 7 bases map to TRBD1. The CDR3 covers 13 residues. V dropped 4 bases and J dropped 8; count of bases not matched to a gene: 5. Per germline, CDR1 MDHEN and CDR2 SYDVKM. The CDR3 spells CASSWTGGEPQHF. CDR3 in DNA: TGTGCCAGCAGTTGGACAGGAGGGGAGCCCCAGCATTTT. The variable domain in full, completed from reference TRBV28 and TRBJ1-5, reads DVKVTQSSRYLVKRTGEKVFLECVQDMDHENMFWYRQDPGLGLRLIYFSYDVKMKEKGDIPEGYSVSREKKERFSLILESASTNQTSMYLCASSWTGGEPQHFGDGTRLSIL.

This clonotype was detected many times. This chain joins TRBV2 and TRBJ2-1; the match to TRBD2 covers 8 bases. The CDR3 loop spans 15 amino acids. V dropped 6 bases and J dropped 5; count of bases not matched to a gene: 9. Germline lookup yields CDR1 SNHLY and CDR2 FYNNEI. The CDR3 region is CASRPGLAGHNEQFF. CDR3 sequence (DNA): TGTGCCAGCAGACCGGGGCTAGCGGGCCACAATGAGCAGTTCTTC.

CDR3 sequence (DNA): TGTGCCAGCAGACTAGAGGGCGAGCAGTACTTC. Translation gives CASRLEGEQYF. V gene TRBV28 combines with J gene TRBJ2-7; tentatively, D is TRBD2 (5 bases). The length of the CDR3 is 11 residues. The germline V gene encodes CDR1 MDHEN and CDR2 SYDVKM. V was pared by 6 bases and J by 6 bases, with 9 bases between.

This clonotype was counted ten times or more. The rearrangement uses TRBV2 and TRBJ2-5; 8 bases agree with TRBD2. The CDR3 consists of 15 residues. The germline CDR1 and CDR2 sequences are SNHLY and FYNNEI. The junction had 6 bases not matched to a gene; V was cut back by 1 base and J by 5 bases. DNA for the CDR3: TGTGCCAGCAGTGAAGTCGGGGGGGCAATGGAGACCCAGTACTTC. Protein product: CASSEVGGAMETQYF.

Ten or more counts support this clonotype. V and J are TRBV20-1 and TRBJ1-5, with D maybe TRBD1 (5 bases). Per the germline V gene, CDR1 is DFQATT and CDR2 is SNEGSKA (reference sequence). The V and J ends lost 4 bases and 5 bases respectively, with 18 bases between them. This CDR3 contains 15 residues. The CDR3 here is CSANPREGRDQPQHF. CDR3 bases: TGCAGTGCTAACCCGCGGGAGGGGAGGGATCAGCCCCAGCATTTT.

This clonotype was picked up a small number of times. This rearrangement joins TRBV28 to TRBJ2-2; 7 bases agree with TRBD2. The CDR3 length is 14 residues. The ends lost 10 bases at V and 2 bases at J; junction bases unmatched: 7. From germline, CDR1 is MDHEN and CDR2 SYDVKM. The CDR3 nucleotides read TGTGCCACCCTTGGGGAGGGTAACACCGGGGAGCTGTTTTTT. It translates to CATLGEGNTGELFF. Using reference TRBV28 and TRBJ2-2 for the parts outside the CDR3, the full variable domain is DVKVTQSSRYLVKRTGEKVFLECVQDMDHENMFWYRQDPGLGLRLIYFSYDVKMKEKGDIPEGYSVSREKKERFSLILESASTNQTSMYLCATLGEGNTGELFFGEGSRLTVL.

The chain carries TRBV5-1 and TRBJ2-1; 7 bases are a match to TRBD1. With V trimmed by 4 bases and J by 4 bases, 11 bases remained unmatched. The CDR3 is 16 residues long. Germline assignment: CDR1 SGHRS and CDR2 YFSETQ. For the CDR3, the DNA is TGCGCCAGCAGCCAGTCGACAGGGATTGGTTACAATGAGCAGTTCTTC. Protein product: CASSQSTGIGYNEQFF. The full variable domain, with the rest looked up from reference TRBV5-1 and TRBJ2-1, is KAGVTQTPRYLIKTRGQQVTLSCSPISGHRSVSWYQQTPGQGLQFLFEYFSETQRNKGNFPGRFSGRQFSNSRSEMNVSTLELGDSALYLCASSQSTGIGYNEQFFGPGTRLTVL.

This clonotype was observed a handful of times. The chain employs TRBV29-1 and TRBJ2-3; TRBD2 agrees at 13 bases. Germline CDR1 reads SQVTM; CDR2 reads ANQGSEA. V was clipped by 7 bases and J by 4 bases; unmatched bases: 5. This CDR3 is 14 amino acids long. CDR3 region: CSDTSGRGADTQYF. CDR3 nucleotide sequence: TGCAGCGATACTAGCGGGAGGGGTGCAGATACGCAGTATTTT.

Only a few counts were recorded for this clonotype. The rearrangement joins TRBV28 to TRBJ2-2; TRBD2 agrees at 7 bases. Germline trimming cut 6 bases from V and 5 bases from J; bases unmatched to any gene: 3. This CDR3 spans 13 amino acids. Per the germline V gene, CDR1 is MDHEN and CDR2 is SYDVKM. CDR3 in amino acids: CASSREGTGELFF. The CDR3 nucleotides read TGTGCCAGCAGCAGGGAGGGGACCGGGGAGCTGTTTTTT.

This clonotype showed up just a few times. V gene TRBV4-1 combines with J gene TRBJ2-2, with 8 bases aligning to TRBD2. V was clipped by 3 bases and J by 7 bases; unmatched bases: 13. The CDR3 covers 17 residues. Looked up from germline, CDR1 is MGHRA and CDR2 is YSYEKL. As DNA, the CDR3 is TGCGCCAGCAGCCAGGAAAACGGGAGGGGAGGCATCGGGGAGCTGTTTTTT. Translating gives CASSQENGRGGIGELFF.